One and the same sample provided the 25 T cell receptor beta chains below, sequenced in a study of response to subunit inactivated influenza vaccine listed by TCRdb under 2018. Library preparation was by RT-PCR. The listed sequencing device is Illumina HiSeq 2500. TCRdb ran its own pipeline on the public reads, namely fastp trimming at Q25 and MiXCR clone calling, and kept in-frame beta chains. Merged by CDR3 protein, the rows form single entries marked with the most common genes and DNA. Across this sample there are about 500,000 distinct CDR3 sequences, with 10% to 15% seen only once. 13% of the sample is taken by the ten largest. Reading the label with the study, this specimen's time point is: more than 40 days after influenza vaccine administration. The sequenced sample was PBMCs from blood, obtained 45 days after vaccination. These receptors all stem from a man aged 50 or older who received an inactivated influenza vaccine. Donor details come from another sample of the same person, matched by shared clones.

In this sample, this clonotype turned up a few times. This chain connects TRBV5-1 to TRBJ2-1, with 9 positions matching TRBD2. J gave up 7 bases and V 2 bases, and 1 base lay outside the gene matches. The CDR3 length is 13 residues. CDR1 and CDR2 from the germline V gene are SGHRS and YFSETQ. The CDR3 reads CASSLLAGNEQFF. Here the CDR3 DNA reads TGCGCCAGCAGCTTACTAGCGGGTAATGAGCAGTTCTTC.

This clonotype was picked up a small number of times. The chain couples TRBV7-2 to TRBJ2-7; D might be TRBD1 (5 bases). The germline CDR1 and CDR2 sequences are SGHTA and FQGNSA. V lost 0 bases, J lost 3 bases, and 15 bases lay in between. The CDR3 is 16 amino acids. CDR3 amino acids: CASSLALSGPYYEQYF. The CDR3 DNA follows: TGTGCCAGCAGCTTAGCGTTATCAGGGCCGTACTACGAGCAGTACTTC.

This clonotype appeared a few times. The gene calls are TRBV20-1 and TRBJ1-1; no reliable D call. CDR1 and CDR2 from the germline V gene are DFQATT and SNEGSKA (reference sequence). The CDR3 totals 12 residues. V was cut by 3 bases and J by 7 bases, with 12 bases left in between. The CDR3 region has the DNA TGCAGTGCTAGGGGATGGATCGGTGAAGCTTTCTTT. This gives the protein CSARGWIGEAFF.

The CDR3 sequence is CASSFGGRGTEAFF. The CDR3 nucleotides read TGTGCCAGCAGCTTTGGGGGGCGCGGGACTGAAGCTTTCTTT. The rearrangement uses TRBV7-8 and TRBJ1-1, with D maybe TRBD1 (6 bases). V lost 3 bases and J 5 bases, leaving 13 bases between the germline ends. The CDR3 runs 14 residues. Germline V gives CDR1 SGHVS, CDR2 FQNEAQ.

This clonotype came up a few times. This chain joins TRBV20-1 and TRBJ1-4; D is uncertain. The germline gives CDR1 DFQATT, CDR2 SNEGSKA (reference sequence). The CDR3 is 14 amino acids. V was cut by 6 bases and J by 0 bases, with 11 bases left in between. The CDR3 DNA sequence: TGCAGTGCACAACGACCGGCAACTAATGAAAAACTGTTTTTT. This encodes CSAQRPATNEKLFF.

This clonotype was picked up a small number of times. V gene TRBV4-2 combines with J gene TRBJ2-1; TRBD2 matches 10 bases. Germline CDR1 is LGHNA and CDR2 is YNFKEQ. The CDR3 contains 18 residues. The trim removed 4 bases at V and 5 bases at J, leaving 14 bases unmatched. CDR3 coding DNA: TGTGCCAGCAGCCCTATGACAGGGAAACTAGCGGGGCACAATGAGCAGTTCTTC. It codes for CASSPMTGKLAGHNEQFF.

This chain links TRBV20-1 with TRBJ1-2; 11 bases line up with TRBD1. This CDR3 is 15 amino acids long. In germline, CDR1 is DFQATT, CDR2 SNEGSKA (reference sequence). V lost 1 base to trimming and J lost 6 bases; unmatched junction nucleotides: 7. CDR3 in amino acids: CSARGGQGAFNGYTF. CDR3 sequence (DNA): TGCAGTGCTAGAGGTGGACAGGGGGCATTTAATGGCTACACCTTC.

This chain uses TRBV18 with TRBJ2-5; 11 bases fit TRBD1. Germline V gives CDR1 KGHSH, CDR2 LQKENI. V gave up 1 base and J gave up 4 bases; unmatched junction bases: 11. The CDR3 is made up of 18 amino acids. The CDR3 region is CASSPLNAGTGGRETQYF. CDR3 coding DNA: TGTGCCAGCTCACCACTCAATGCCGGGACAGGGGGTCGAGAGACCCAGTACTTC.

This sequence joins TRBV24-1 and TRBJ1-2, with D hard to call. CDR1 and CDR2 from the germline V gene are KGHDR and SFDVKD. V dropped 4 bases and J dropped 2 bases, with 7 bases sitting between them. The CDR3 consists of 13 residues. CDR3 loop: CATSDGGNYGYTF. CDR3 DNA: TGTGCCACCAGTGACGGCGGGAACTATGGCTACACCTTC.

This clonotype was recorded a few times. The J gene is TRBJ1-3, the V gene TRBV7-6; 7 bases are shared with TRBD1. CDR3 size: 16 residues. Germline loops: CDR1 SGHVS, CDR2 FNYEAQ. J was trimmed by 0 bases and V by 4 bases; bases with no gene match: 6. CDR3 sequence: CASSSTGVRSGNTIYF. The CDR3 nucleotides are TGTGCCAGCAGCTCAACAGGGGTCCGCTCTGGAAACACCATATATTTT.

This clonotype was counted a few times. The gene calls are TRBV4-3 and TRBJ1-4; D remains ambiguous. The germline CDR1 and CDR2 sequences are LGHNA and YSLEER. The V gene lost 1 base and the J gene lost 8 bases, with 8 bases spanning the gap. The CDR3 has 13 amino acids. CDR3 sequence: CASSQVAKEKLFF. For the CDR3, the DNA is TGCGCCAGCAGCCAAGTGGCAAAGGAAAAACTGTTTTTT.

This clonotype was seen repeatedly, ten times or more. This chain's CDR3 is CASSLVHAGYGYTF. The CDR3 DNA reads as TGTGCCAGCAGCTTAGTTCACGCTGGCTATGGCTACACCTTC. V usage is TRBV7-2 and J usage is TRBJ1-2; no firm D call. Germline-derived CDR1 and CDR2 are SGHTA and FQGNSA. Trimming left V 1 base short and J 4 bases short, with 10 bases between. The CDR3 length is 14 residues.

This clonotype was detected a few times. This rearrangement joins TRBV5-5 to TRBJ1-1; D is unclear. V lost 0 bases and J lost 1, with 7 bases in between. Germline V gives CDR1 SGHKS, CDR2 YYEKEE (reference sequence). This CDR3 is built from 14 residues. The chain's CDR3 is CASSLGIENTEAFF. Here the CDR3 DNA reads TGTGCCAGCAGCTTGGGGATAGAGAACACTGAAGCTTTCTTT.

Ten or more counts support this clonotype. The V call is TRBV20-1, the J call TRBJ2-1; perhaps TRBD2 as D (7 bases). The CDR3 contains 15 residues. Trimming took off 5 bases at V and 3 bases at J, with 17 bases between the two ends. Germline values: CDR1 DFQATT, CDR2 SNEGSKA (reference sequence). The CDR3 region is CSAGGASGIYNEQFF. The CDR3, as DNA: TGCAGTGCTGGGGGGGCTAGCGGAATCTACAATGAGCAGTTCTTC.

The chain couples TRBV11-1 to TRBJ2-1; 12 bases are a match to TRBD2. Germline CDR1 and CDR2: SGHAT and FQDESV (reference sequence). This CDR3 has 18 amino acids. V dropped 4 bases and J dropped 0; count of bases not matched to a gene: 7. The CDR3 sequence is CASSSGLAGTSSYNEQFF. The CDR3 DNA sequence: TGTGCCAGCAGCTCGGGACTAGCGGGTACAAGCTCCTACAATGAGCAGTTCTTC. Supplemented by reference TRBV11-1 and TRBJ2-1, the full variable domain reads EAEVAQSPRYKITEKSQAVAFWCDPISGHATLYWYRQILGQGPELLVQFQDESVVDDSQLPKDRFSAERLKGVDSTLKIQPAELGDSAMYLCASSSGLAGTSSYNEQFFGPGTRLTVL.

This clonotype was observed a few times. The V call is TRBV6-1, the J call TRBJ2-7, with 9 bases identical to TRBD1. V was clipped by 6 bases and J by 4 bases; unmatched bases: 10. Germline lookup yields CDR1 MNHNS and CDR2 SASEGT. The CDR3 is 15 amino acids. CDR3 sequence: CASSLLQGASYEQYF. The CDR3, as DNA: TGTGCCAGCAGCCTCCTACAGGGGGCTAGTTACGAGCAGTACTTC.

The V gene is TRBV6-5, the J gene TRBJ2-7, with TRBD1 as a possible D gene (5 bases). V gave up 4 bases and J gave up 4 bases, with 11 bases separating them. Per germline, CDR1 MNHEY and CDR2 SVGAGI. This CDR3 has 13 amino acids. DNA for the CDR3: TGTGCCAGCAGTTTCGAAAGGGGATACGAGCAGTACTTC. Protein sequence: CASSFERGYEQYF.

The DNA for the CDR3 is TGTGCCAGCACCCATCGGACCGTAAACGAGCAGTACTTC. Protein: CASTHRTVNEQYF. V gene TRBV6-2 or TRBV6-3 combines with J gene TRBJ2-7; D not resolved. CDR3 length equals 13 residues. The V end was cut by 7 bases, the J end by 5 bases, with 15 bases between. Per germline, CDR1 MNHEY and CDR2 SVGEGT.

This clonotype was found a few times. The rearrangement links TRBV24-1 to TRBJ2-7, with D possibly TRBD1 on 6 matching bases. Per the germline V gene, CDR1 is KGHDR and CDR2 is SFDVKD. With 1 base removed from V and 5 bases from J, the gap between germline ends came to 8 bases. This CDR3 has 13 amino acids. The CDR3, as DNA: TGTGCCACCAGTGATTTACAGGGTGACGAGCAGTACTTC. It yields the protein CATSDLQGDEQYF.

At least ten counts were recorded for this clonotype. CDR3 in DNA: TGTGCCAGTAGTATAGCACCCCGGAGACTTGCCACTGAAGCTTTCTTT. Translating gives CASSIAPRRLATEAFF. V is TRBV19 and J is TRBJ1-1; no firm D call. V lost 1 base, J lost 4 bases, and 16 bases lay in between. Germline CDR1 and CDR2: LNHDA and SQIVND (reference sequence). The CDR3 loop spans 16 amino acids.

Only a few counts were recorded for this clonotype. The rearrangement uses TRBV12-3 or TRBV12-4 and TRBJ1-5; TRBD1 might be the D (6 bases). V was pared by 5 bases and J by 1 base, with 12 bases between. This CDR3 has 15 residues. This chain's CDR3 is CASSGGGGSNQPQHF. CDR3 DNA sequence: TGTGCCAGCAGTGGTGGCGGGGGCAGCAATCAGCCCCAGCATTTT.

The rearrangement uses TRBV3-1 and TRBJ2-3; 12 bases align to TRBD2. Germline V gene data show CDR1 as LGHDT and CDR2 as YNNKEL (reference sequence). The CDR3 is 16 residues long. The junction had 8 bases not matched to a gene; V was cut back by 4 bases and J by 6 bases. The CDR3 coding sequence is TGTGCCAGCAGCCGGACTAGCGGGGCGGGGGGCGATACGCAGTATTTT. Translated: CASSRTSGAGGDTQYF.

This chain links TRBV4-2 with TRBJ2-3; possibly TRBD2 for D (5 bases). Per germline, CDR1 LGHNA and CDR2 YNFKEQ. This CDR3 comprises 15 residues. Trimming took 1 base from V and 1 from J, leaving 9 bases between them. In nucleotides, the CDR3 is TGTGCCAGCAGCCAAGGGGATAGCGGCACAGATACGCAGTATTTT. Translated: CASSQGDSGTDTQYF.

CDR3: CSGQDKDGYTF. CDR3 DNA: TGCAGCGGGCAGGATAAAGATGGCTACACCTTC. The chain employs TRBV29-1 and TRBJ1-2; D unclear. This CDR3 contains 11 residues. V lost 7 bases to trimming and J lost 6 bases, with 12 bases between them. Germline values: CDR1 SQVTM, CDR2 ANQGSEA.

This clonotype was counted a few times. The gene calls are TRBV5-1 and TRBJ2-7; D is perhaps TRBD2 (6 bases). The CDR3 runs to 15 residues. V was cut by 0 bases and J by 1 base, with 11 bases left in between. Germline CDR1 reads SGHRS; CDR2 reads YFSETQ. CDR3 DNA: TGCGCCAGCAGCTTGGGTGTCGGGGGATCCTACGAGCAGTACTTC. The encoded protein is CASSLGVGGSYEQYF. The whole variable domain, filled in from reference TRBV5-1 and TRBJ2-7, reads KAGVTQTPRYLIKTRGQQVTLSCSPISGHRSVSWYQQTPGQGLQFLFEYFSETQRNKGNFPGRFSGRQFSNSRSEMNVSTLELGDSALYLCASSLGVGGSYEQYFGPGTRLTVT.